A selection of T cell receptor beta chains follows, all from one sample in a study of cytomegalovirus exposure and HLA in healthy donors. Here immunoSEQ multiplex PCR was the method, and the copy in TCRdb shows in-frame clones only, minus some. The data show around 110,000 clones, around a tenth seen once. The sample comprised PBMCs. The receptor source for this set is a man aged 30-40 years in good health and CMV-seronegative. Both conserved end residues are part of each CDR3. D genes are given only for firm matches. Clone size is shown for a subset of rows, as once, few, many or a class of expanded clone.

>NA|TRBJ2-7|NA|TRBV10-1
TGCGCCAGCAGTGAGTCGATTAAGGCGGTGCAGTACTTC
CASSESIKAVQYF
>NA|TRBJ1-1|NA|TRBV7-2
TGTGCCAGCAGCTCCCGTTCCGGGGGGAACACTGAAGCTTTCTTT
CASSSRSGGNTEAFF
>NA|TRBJ2-7|NA|TRBV5-1
TGCGCCAGCAGTTTCGGTAGCGGCTCCTACGAGCAGTACTTC
CASSFGSGSYEQYF
>few|TRBJ2-7|TRBD2|TRBV9
TGTGCCAGCAGCGTAGATGCGGGAGGGCCCCGCGAGCAGTACTTC
CASSVDAGGPREQYF
>NA|TRBJ2-5|TRBD2|TRBV29-1
TGCAGCGTTGGCGGGAGTACGGAGACCCAGTACTTC
CSVGGSTETQYF
>NA|TRBJ1-4|TRBD1|TRBV5-8
TGTGCCAGCAGCTTGGGCAGGGGGGCCTCTAATGAAAAACTGTTTTTT
CASSLGRGASNEKLFF
>few|TRBJ1-4|NA|TRBV19
TGTGCCACTAGACCGACAGGTTTGCAGATGGAAAAACTGTTTTTT
CATRPTGLQMEKLFF
>NA|TRBJ2-6|NA|TRBV19
TGTGCCAGTAGTATGGACAGCCTCCCCAACTCTGGGGCCAACGTCCTGACTTTC
CASSMDSLPNSGANVLTF
>NA|TRBJ2-1|NA|TRBV5-1
TGCGCCAGCAGAACGACAGCCTCCTACAATGAGCAGTTCTTC
CASRTTASYNEQFF
>NA|TRBJ2-1|TRBD2|TRBV11-2
TGTGCCAGCAGCTCGGGACTAGGGGATGAGCAGTTCTTC
CASSSGLGDEQFF
>NA|TRBJ2-1|NA|TRBV11-3
TGTGCCAGCAGCCTACTTGGGGGCTATGAGCAGTTCTTC
CASSLLGGYEQFF
>NA|TRBJ1-2|TRBD1|TRBV18
TGTGCCAGCTCAGGACAGGGGGCCGGTAACTATGGCTACACCTTC
CASSGQGAGNYGYTF
>NA|TRBJ2-5|NA|TRBV7-8
TGTGCCAGCACCCTCATTCGGAGCGAGACCCAGTACTTC
CASTLIRSETQYF
>NA|TRBJ2-3|NA|TRBV11-2
TGTGCCAGCAGCCCCGGACTGAGCACAGATACGCAGTATTTT
CASSPGLSTDTQYF
>few|TRBJ1-2|NA|TRBV4-3
TGCGCCAGCAGCCAAGACAGGGGCGCTGGGGGCTACACCTTC
CASSQDRGAGGYTF
>NA|TRBJ2-7|NA|TRBV2
TGTGCCAGCAGTGCGGACTGGGAGGAGCAGTACTTC
CASSADWEEQYF
>NA|TRBJ2-3|TRBD2|TRBV4-1
TGCGCCAGCAGCCAAGTAGCGGGGGGGCCGCCAGATACGCAGTATTTT
CASSQVAGGPPDTQYF
>NA|TRBJ2-4|TRBD2|TRBV5-1
TGCGCCAGCAGAGATTGGCCAACTAGCGGGGGGGAAAACATTCAGTACTTC
CASRDWPTSGGENIQYF
>few|TRBJ2-1|TRBD2|TRBV4-2
TGTGCCAGCAGCCAAGATGAAACTAGCGGGATATTTGGTGAGCAGTTCTTC
CASSQDETSGIFGEQFF
>NA|TRBJ1-2|TRBD1|TRBV7-2
TGTGCCAGCAGCCCTACGGGACAGACAACACGCTACACCTTC
CASSPTGQTTRYTF
>few|TRBJ2-1|TRBD2|TRBV4-2
TGTGCCAGCAGCCACGGGGGGGAGGGACTACTCGGGGAGCAGTTCTTC
CASSHGGEGLLGEQFF
>few|TRBJ1-2|NA|TRBV21-1
TGTGCCAGCAGCAAAAAGACAGGCTATGGCTACACCTTC
CASSKKTGYGYTF
>few|TRBJ1-3|NA|TRBV2
TGTGCCACCAACTCCAGGTTAGGACTCGGAAACACCATATATTTT
CATNSRLGLGNTIYF
>NA|TRBJ1-4|TRBD1|TRBV29-1
TGCAGCGCCCGACAGGGAGCAACTAATGAAAAACTGTTTTTT
CSARQGATNEKLFF
>NA|TRBJ2-3|NA|TRBV7-2
TGTGCCAGCAGCGTTCGGGATACGCAGTATTTT
CASSVRDTQYF
>few|TRBJ2-5|TRBD2|TRBV7-2
TGTGCCAGCACCGGAGCGGGGGGGCCGGAGACCCAGTACTTC
CASTGAGGPETQYF
>few|TRBJ1-1|NA|TRBV27
TGTGCCAGCAGTTTATCGGCGCCGGACCGGGGTAACACTGAAGCTTTCTTT
CASSLSAPDRGNTEAFF
>NA|TRBJ2-1|TRBD1|TRBV2
TGTGCCACCCACGGGGACAGGGCTAATGAGCAGTTCTTC
CATHGDRANEQFF
>NA|TRBJ2-1|NA|TRBV2
TGTGCCAGCGTCCCCAGGTCCTACAATGAGCAGTTCTTC
CASVPRSYNEQFF
>few|TRBJ1-4|NA|TRBV2
TGTGCCAGCAGTCGCAGGGGATTCGGGAATGAAAAACTGTTTTTT
CASSRRGFGNEKLFF
>NA|TRBJ1-2|NA|TRBV28
TGTGCCAGCAGTTTAAGGAGGACGGCCGGTAACTATGGCTACACCTTC
CASSLRRTAGNYGYTF
>NA|TRBJ2-5|TRBD1|TRBV6-6
TGTGCCAGCAGTTACTGGGACAGGACCCAAGAGACCCAGTACTTC
CASSYWDRTQETQYF
>NA|TRBJ2-7|TRBD1|TRBV18
TGTGCCAGCTCACCACCGACAGGGGTCCTCCAAGAGCAGTACTTC
CASSPPTGVLQEQYF
>NA|TRBJ2-1|TRBD2|TRBV28
TGTGCCGGCGCCTCCTCACTAGCGGGGGCCTACAATGAGCAGTTCTTC
CAGASSLAGAYNEQFF
>NA|TRBJ2-3|NA|TRBV5-1
TGCGCCAGCAATAGGCAGGGCGTCGCAGATACGCAGTATTTT
CASNRQGVADTQYF
>few|TRBJ2-2|NA|TRBV11-2
TGTGCCAGCAGCGGGGGCCGGAACACCGGGGAGCTGTTTTTT
CASSGGRNTGELFF
>few|TRBJ2-1|TRBD2|TRBV9
TGTGCCAGCAGCACTAGCGGGCCGGGGAATGAGCAGTTCTTC
CASSTSGPGNEQFF